The 25 T cell receptor beta chains below come from one sample, sequenced in a study of blood T cell repertoires in COVID-19. The protocol was immunoSEQ multiplex PCR, while the TCRdb copy is restricted to in-frame clones and leaves out a portion. The repertoire includes about 430,000 clones, 80% to 90% of them detected once, and roughly 1.1% sits in the top ten. Sequenced material: PBMCs or T cells enriched from blood (not recorded which). These receptor sequences come from a man aged 30-40 years who had recovered from COVID-19.

This clone showed up just once. This chain joins TRBV2 and TRBJ2-5; TRBD1 is a possible D gene (5 bases). The ends were cut back, 0 bases at V and 13 bases at J, with 12 bases in the middle. Germline values: CDR1 SNHLY, CDR2 FYNNEI. The CDR3 is made up of 12 amino acids. CDR3 residues: CASSEALGPRYF. The CDR3 DNA reads TGTGCCAGCAGTGAAGCGCTGGGGCCCCGGTACTTC.

The count of this clone is one. V gene TRBV10-3 combines with J gene TRBJ2-1, with 9 bases matching TRBD2. The CDR3 consists of 15 residues. From germline, CDR1 is ENHRY and CDR2 SYGVKD. Trimming cost V 5 bases and J 6 bases; bases outside gene matches: 8. The CDR3 is CAISPSREGRNEQFF. The CDR3 DNA reads as TGTGCCATCAGTCCCTCGCGGGAGGGCCGCAATGAGCAGTTCTTC.

The chain has TRBV15 and TRBJ1-6, with a weak D call TRBD1 (5 bases). The V gene's germline CDR1 is LNHNV and CDR2 YYDKDF (reference sequence). V lost 1 base, J lost 0 bases, and 13 bases lay in between. The CDR3 contains 18 residues. For the CDR3, the DNA is TGTGCCACCAGCAGAGGGAGGGACCTTAGCTCCTATAATTCACCCCTCCACTTT. Protein product: CATSRGRDLSSYNSPLHF. The full variable domain, its missing parts supplied by reference TRBV15 and TRBJ1-6, is DAMVIQNPRYQVTQFGKPVTLSCSQTLNHNVMYWYQQKSSQAPKLLFHYYDKDFNNEADTPDNFQSRRPNTSFCFLDIRSPGLGDTAMYLCATSRGRDLSSYNSPLHFGNGTRLTVT.

The chain joins TRBV27 to TRBJ2-3; tentatively, D is TRBD2 (5 bases). CDR1 and CDR2 from the germline V gene are MNHEY and SMNVEV (reference sequence). CDR3 length equals 16 residues. Trimming took off 6 bases at V and 2 bases at J, with 18 bases between the two ends. CDR3 in DNA: TGTGCCAGCAGCCTGAGGCCGAGCGGCCACACAGATACGCAGTATTTT. Translated, it gives CASSLRPSGHTDTQYF.

The sample holds one count of this clone. The J gene is TRBJ2-7, the V gene TRBV13; D may be TRBD2 (6 bases). CDR1 PRHDT and CDR2 FYEKMQ come from the germline V gene (reference sequence). Trimming removed 5 bases from V and 0 bases from J, with 17 bases in between. This CDR3 spans 16 amino acids. The CDR3 here is CASSSGTPKSSYEQYF. DNA for the CDR3: TGTGCCAGCAGCAGTGGGACTCCTAAGAGCTCCTACGAGCAGTACTTC.

This chain connects TRBV6-5 to TRBJ2-7; 9 bases map to TRBD1. Trimming removed 2 bases from V and 3 bases from J; junction bases left unmatched: 5. The V gene's germline CDR1 is MNHEY and CDR2 SVGAGI. The CDR3 runs 15 residues. CDR3: CASSYRDRVVYEQYF. The CDR3 DNA reads TGTGCCAGCAGTTACAGGGACAGGGTTGTCTACGAGCAGTACTTC.

The chain recombines TRBV7-9 with TRBJ2-5, with 7 positions matching TRBD2. Germline-derived CDR1 and CDR2 are SEHNR and FQNEAQ (reference sequence). The CDR3 totals 14 residues. The trim removed 3 bases at V and 5 bases at J, leaving 6 bases unmatched. CDR3 region: CASSLRSGGETQYF. The DNA of the CDR3 is TGTGCCAGCAGCTTGAGGTCCGGGGGGGAGACCCAGTACTTC.

V is TRBV5-4 and J is TRBJ2-7; D gene unclear. The germline V gene has CDR1 SGHNT and CDR2 YYREEE (reference sequence). The germline V and J ends were trimmed by 3 bases and 4 bases, with 8 bases remaining between them. This CDR3 is built from 12 residues. In DNA form, the CDR3 reads TGTGCCAGCAGCTCCGATCTATACGAGCAGTACTTC. It specifies CASSSDLYEQYF.

In its sample, this clone was seen once. The rearrangement uses TRBV18 and TRBJ1-1; D is possibly TRBD1 (5 bases). Trimming cost V 4 bases and J 5 bases, with 14 bases left between them. From germline, CDR1 is KGHSH and CDR2 LQKENI. CDR3 length equals 14 residues. For the CDR3, the DNA is TGTGCCAGCTCACTAAGACAGACCGAGACTGAAGCTTTCTTT. It is translated as CASSLRQTETEAFF.

The V and J genes are TRBV10-1 and TRBJ1-2, with 10 positions matching TRBD1. V lost 3 bases to trimming and J lost 6 bases; unmatched junction nucleotides: 7. This CDR3 has 15 amino acids. The germline CDR1 and CDR2 sequences are WNHNN and SYGVQD (reference sequence). For the CDR3, the DNA is TGCGCCAGCAGTGATCCCGGGACAGGGGCGGATGGCTACACCTTC. This encodes CASSDPGTGADGYTF.

The chain combines TRBV28 with TRBJ2-3; TRBD2 might be the D (6 bases). Germline V gene lookup returns CDR1 MDHEN and CDR2 SYDVKM. V shed 5 bases and J shed 0 bases, with 15 bases lying between them. There are 16 residues in the CDR3. The CDR3: CASSPLLGGSTDTQYF. For the CDR3, the DNA is TGTGCCAGCAGTCCCCTCCTCGGGGGAAGCACAGATACGCAGTATTTT.

A single count supports this clone. This sequence joins TRBV9 and TRBJ2-7, with a tentative D call TRBD1 (6 bases). The germline gives CDR1 SGDLS, CDR2 YYNGEE. Trimming removed 0 bases from V and 1 base from J, with 8 bases in between. This CDR3 contains 14 residues. The chain's CDR3 is CASSVAGQSYEQYF. The CDR3 DNA sequence: TGTGCCAGCAGCGTAGCTGGACAGTCCTACGAGCAGTACTTC.

This chain uses TRBV13 with TRBJ2-2; 9 bases map to TRBD1. This CDR3 has 16 amino acids. V was pared by 5 bases and J by 1 base, with 5 bases of the junction left unmatched. CDR1 is PRHDT, CDR2 FYEKMQ, per germline (reference sequence). This CDR3 reads CASSNTGGLNTGELFF. DNA of the CDR3: TGTGCCAGCAGCAACACAGGGGGCTTGAACACCGGGGAGCTGTTTTTT.

This chain joins TRBV5-5 and TRBJ2-1; tentatively, D is TRBD2 (5 bases). Per germline, CDR1 SGHKS and CDR2 YYEKEE (reference sequence). The CDR3 totals 16 residues. The V end was cut by 0 bases, the J end by 4 bases, with 14 bases between. DNA of the CDR3: TGTGCCAGCAGCTTGGCGGGTACGGGAATATACAATGAGCAGTTCTTC. Its translation is CASSLAGTGIYNEQFF. The variable domain in full, with the rest retrieved from reference TRBV5-5 and TRBJ2-1, is DAGVTQSPTHLIKTRGQQVTLRCSPISGHKSVSWYQQVLGQGPQFIFQYYEKEERGRGNFPDRFSARQFPNYSSELNVNALLLGDSALYLCASSLAGTGIYNEQFFGPGTRLTVL.

This clone was detected only once. The chain is built from TRBV7-9 and TRBJ1-5; 7 bases agree with TRBD1. Germline V gives CDR1 SEHNR, CDR2 FQNEAQ (reference sequence). V shed 6 bases and J 4 bases; nucleotides not matched to a gene: 6. This CDR3 spans 14 amino acids. The CDR3 bases are TGTGCCAGCAGTTCCTTACAGGGGAATCAGCCCCAGCATTTT. Its protein is CASSSLQGNQPQHF.

V usage is TRBV5-4 and J usage is TRBJ2-7; TRBD2 aligns across 11 bases. The CDR3 loop spans 14 amino acids. Germline CDR1 SGHNT, CDR2 YYREEE (reference sequence). The junction had 1 base not matched to a gene; V was cut back by 2 bases and J by 3 bases. The CDR3 loop reads CASSFTSGSYEQYF. The CDR3 DNA sequence: TGTGCCAGCAGCTTTACTAGCGGGAGCTACGAGCAGTACTTC.

The chain is built from TRBV25-1 and TRBJ1-5; TRBD1 might be the D (5 bases). CDR3 length: 15 amino acids. Germline lookup yields CDR1 MGHDK and CDR2 SYGVNS. CDR3 bases: TGTACAATTTCCTTACGGACACGGAACAATCAGCCCCAGCATTTT. It yields the protein CTISLRTRNNQPQHF.

The V and J genes are TRBV27 and TRBJ1-1; 10 positions agree with TRBD1. J was trimmed by 4 bases and V by 8 bases; bases with no gene match: 10. CDR1 is MNHEY and CDR2 is SMNVEV in the germline V gene (reference sequence). The CDR3 sequence is 15 residues long. The CDR3 region has the DNA TGTGCCAGCTCTTTCAGACAGGGGGCAGGCACTGAAGCTTTCTTT. Protein sequence: CASSFRQGAGTEAFF.

The table lists this clone with a count of one. The chain recombines TRBV6-6 with TRBJ2-7; tentative D call: TRBD1 (6 bases). The CDR3 sequence is 13 residues long. In germline, CDR1 is MNHNY, CDR2 SVGAGI (reference sequence). V was trimmed by 0 bases and J by 12 bases, leaving 15 bases between them. The CDR3 nucleotides are TGTGCCAGCAGTTACTCGCCGACAGGTTTTAGGTACTTC. This sequence encodes CASSYSPTGFRYF.

The chain links TRBV5-1 to TRBJ1-1; 9 bases align to TRBD1. V lost 4 bases to trimming and J lost 1 base; unmatched junction nucleotides: 2. Germline CDR1 and CDR2: SGHRS and YFSETQ. This CDR3 comprises 14 residues. As DNA, the CDR3 is TGCGCCAGCAGCGTGACAGGGGGGAACACTGAAGCTTTCTTT. The encoded protein is CASSVTGGNTEAFF.

The chain has TRBV11-3 and TRBJ2-1; D is possibly TRBD2 (7 bases). The CDR3 consists of 21 residues. V lost 0 bases to trimming and J lost 4 bases, with 28 bases between them. CDR1 is SGHNT, CDR2 YENEEA, per germline. The CDR3 protein is CASSLEGASGILPLFYNEQFF. In DNA form, the CDR3 reads TGTGCCAGCAGCTTAGAGGGGGCTAGCGGCATCTTACCTCTCTTTTACAATGAGCAGTTCTTC.

The rearrangement joins TRBV10-2 to TRBJ2-7; D unclear. CDR1 WSHSY and CDR2 SAAADI come from the germline V gene. V was pared by 7 bases and J by 4 bases, with 14 bases between. This CDR3 contains 13 residues. The chain's CDR3 is CASMMGRLYEQYF. The CDR3 DNA reads as TGCGCCAGCATGATGGGCAGGCTGTACGAGCAGTACTTC.

The V gene is TRBV7-8, the J gene TRBJ2-7; TRBD2 matches at 10 bases. The CDR3 is 15 residues long. V shed 2 bases, J shed 5 bases, and the junction held 6 bases outside the gene matches. Looked up from germline, CDR1 is SGHVS and CDR2 is FQNEAQ. The CDR3 bases are TGTGCCAGCAGCTTAACTTTAGCGGGAGGTCACGAGCAGTACTTC. Its protein product is CASSLTLAGGHEQYF.

The V and J genes are TRBV5-4 and TRBJ2-1; 7 nucleotides line up with TRBD1. The germline gives CDR1 SGHNT, CDR2 YYREEE (reference sequence). The CDR3 contains 15 residues. Unmatched junction bases numbered 6, after V lost 3 bases and J lost 3 bases. CDR3 sequence: CASSSRDRNYNEQFF. For the CDR3, the DNA is TGTGCCAGCAGCTCCCGGGACAGAAACTACAATGAGCAGTTCTTC.

The rearrangement joins TRBV30 to TRBJ2-6, with D possibly being TRBD1 (6 bases). The CDR3 has 13 amino acids. V was clipped by 5 bases and J by 4 bases, with 9 bases between them. The V gene's germline CDR1 is GTSNPN and CDR2 SVGIG (reference sequence). The chain's CDR3 is CAWDRSGANVLTF. The CDR3 DNA follows: TGTGCCTGGGACAGGTCAGGGGCCAACGTCCTGACTTTC.